The rows below give T cell receptor beta chains drawn from one sample of a study of T cell changes during pregnancy in multiple sclerosis. Produced via immunoSEQ multiplex PCR; TCRdb's table is partial and in-frame only. This sample has 35,000 to 45,000 clones, with roughly 92% found just once. The sample here was peripheral blood, taken before pregnancy. These receptors were taken from a female donor with multiple sclerosis, enrolled in a pregnancy study. Each CDR3 is given with its conserved first and last residue. A D gene is named only where the DNA matches it firmly. The size entry is marked missing in some rows and otherwise reads once, few, many or a size class.

>.|TRBV10-3|TRBD2|TRBJ2-5
TGTGCCATCAGTGGGGGGGGGACCCAGTACTTC
CAISGGGTQYF
>.|TRBV5-1|TRBD1|TRBJ1-4
TGCGCCAGCAGCTTGGGGCAACAGGGGTCTAATGAAAAACTGTTTTTT
CASSLGQQGSNEKLFF
>.|TRBV6-4|TRBD1|TRBJ1-1
TGTGCCAGCAGAGAGTCCGAAACAGGGGGAGGGACTGAAGCTTTCTTT
CASRESETGGGTEAFF
>.|TRBV28|.|TRBJ2-7
TGTGCCAGCAGTGAACTAGTCCCCCTCTACGAGCAGTACTTC
CASSELVPLYEQYF
>.|TRBV30|TRBD1|TRBJ2-5
TGTGCCTGGAGTAGGCCCGGGACAGTTGGGGCCCAAGAGACCCAGTACTTC
CAWSRPGTVGAQETQYF
>.|TRBV4-1|.|TRBJ2-3
TGCGCCAGCAGCCCCTCAGAAAGGAGGACAGATACGCAGTATTTT
CASSPSERRTDTQYF
>few|TRBV28|TRBD1|TRBJ2-7
TGTGCCAGCAGATCGGGACAGGGAACGGACGAGCAGTACTTC
CASRSGQGTDEQYF
>.|TRBV18|.|TRBJ1-3
TGTGCCAGCTCACCCATCGGGGTCTCTGGAAACACCATATATTTT
CASSPIGVSGNTIYF
>.|TRBV7-2|.|TRBJ2-5
TGTGCCAGCAGCCCGGGACTGCAAGAGACCCAGTACTTC
CASSPGLQETQYF
>once|TRBV11-3|TRBD2|TRBJ2-1
TGTGCCAGCAGCTTAGAGGGTAGCGGGACTGAGCAGTTCTTC
CASSLEGSGTEQFF
>.|TRBV5-1|.|TRBJ2-7
TGCGCCAGCAGGCGGGACGCCCAAGACATCAACGAGCAGTACTTC
CASRRDAQDINEQYF
>.|TRBV4-2|.|TRBJ1-2
TGTGCCAGCAGCCAAGAGCTCGGGGGGCAGGTCTATGGCTACACCTTC
CASSQELGGQVYGYTF
>few|TRBV10-1|.|TRBJ1-5
TGCGCCAGCAGTGAGGGTTGGCAGGGATCCAATCAGCCCCAGCATTTT
CASSEGWQGSNQPQHF
>.|TRBV5-4|TRBD2|TRBJ2-5
TGTGCCAGCAGCTTGCTAGCGGGGCCCCAAGAGACCCAGTACTTC
CASSLLAGPQETQYF
>.|TRBV6-6|.|TRBJ1-1
TGTGCCAGCAGAACCGGGACAACTATGAACACTGAAGCTTTCTTT
CASRTGTTMNTEAFF
>.|TRBV2|.|TRBJ1-1
TGTGCCAGCAGGGTACAGGGGAACACTGAAGCTTTCTTT
CASRVQGNTEAFF
>few|TRBV7-9|TRBD1|TRBJ2-1
TGTGCCAGCAGCCCGCGCAGGGGGAGCTCCTACAATGAGCAGTTCTTC
CASSPRRGSSYNEQFF
>.|TRBV5-1|TRBD1|TRBJ2-1
TGCGCCAGCAGCGTTACAGGGGGCTCCTACAATGAGCAGTTCTTC
CASSVTGGSYNEQFF
>.|TRBV28|.|TRBJ1-4
TGTGCCAGCAGTTTAGGGCGTCGGGAAAAACTGTTTTTT
CASSLGRREKLFF
>.|TRBV5-1|TRBD2|TRBJ2-3
TGCGCCAGCAGCTTGCTACCGGCTAGCGGAGGCACAGATACGCAGTATTTT
CASSLLPASGGTDTQYF
>.|TRBV7-2|TRBD1|TRBJ2-7
TGTGCCAGCAGCTGGACAGGGTCGAGCTACGAGCAGTACTTC
CASSWTGSSYEQYF
>.|TRBV4-1|.|TRBJ2-7
TGCGCCAGCAGCCAAGAAGGGGTCTACGAGCAGTACTTC
CASSQEGVYEQYF
>.|TRBV18|TRBD1|TRBJ2-7
TGTGCCAGCTCACACTATGGGGACAGCTCCTACGAGCAGTACTTC
CASSHYGDSSYEQYF
>.|TRBV9|.|TRBJ2-1
TGTGCCAGCAGCGGGGGGGGCGGCTCGGATGAGCAGTTCTTC
CASSGGGGSDEQFF
>once|TRBV9|TRBD1|TRBJ2-7
TGTGCCAGCAGCGTAGATAGGGACAGGTTCTACGAGCAGTACTTC
CASSVDRDRFYEQYF
>.|TRBV28|.|TRBJ2-5
TGTGCCAGCAGTTTGGAGGAGCGCCTGCAGGAAGAGACCCAGTACTTC
CASSLEERLQEETQYF
>.|TRBV28|TRBD1|TRBJ2-3
TGTGCCAGCAGTAAAGACAGGGGTCCCCCCACAGATACGCAGTATTTT
CASSKDRGPPTDTQYF
>.|TRBV18|.|TRBJ1-4
TGTGCCAGCTCACCATTTAAAGAGGGTGAAAAACTGTTTTTT
CASSPFKEGEKLFF
>.|TRBV6-5|TRBD1|TRBJ1-6
TGTGCCAGCAGTCGACAGGGTGGTATTTCACCCCTCCACTTT
CASSRQGGISPLHF
>.|TRBV21-1|.|TRBJ2-1
TGTGCCAGCAGCAAAGGGGAGCCGGGACAGTCCTCCTCTGAGCAGTTCTTC
CASSKGEPGQSSSEQFF
>once|TRBV7-9|TRBD1|TRBJ2-5
TGTGCCAGCAGCTTAGTGACAGGGGGCAGAGAGACCCAGTACTTC
CASSLVTGGRETQYF
>.|TRBV7-9|.|TRBJ1-2
TGTGCCAGCAGCCCGCAAGGGGGAGGCTACACCTTC
CASSPQGGGYTF
>.|TRBV28|TRBD1|TRBJ2-7
TGTGCCAGCAAGGTAACAGGGGAAGGGGAGCAGTACTTC
CASKVTGEGEQYF
>.|TRBV19|.|TRBJ2-6
TGTGCCAGTAGACAACAGGCTGCTGGGGCCAACGTCCTGACTTTC
CASRQQAAGANVLTF
>.|TRBV30|TRBD1|TRBJ1-4
TGTGCCTGGAGTGTACAGGGGGCAAGTGATGAAAAACTGTTTTTT
CAWSVQGASDEKLFF
>.|TRBV5-1|.|TRBJ2-7
TGCGCCAGCAGCTTGGGCGGGTTTGGCCCCTACGAGCAGTACTTC
CASSLGGFGPYEQYF
>.|TRBV9|.|TRBJ1-3
TGTGCCAGCAGCGTAGGGGCCTCTGGAAACACCATATATTTT
CASSVGASGNTIYF
>.|TRBV28|TRBD1|TRBJ2-7
TGTGCCAGCAAGACCGGGACAGAGAACTACGAGCAGTACTTC
CASKTGTENYEQYF
>.|TRBV7-3|TRBD2|TRBJ2-2
TGTGCCAGCAGCCTTAGCGGGAGTCCTAACACCGGGGAGCTGTTTTTT
CASSLSGSPNTGELFF
>.|TRBV7-2|TRBD1|TRBJ2-1
TGTGCCAGCAGCCCCGGGACAGGGTTATACAATGAGCAGTTCTTC
CASSPGTGLYNEQFF
>.|TRBV28|TRBD1|TRBJ2-7
TGTGCCAGCAGTCAGGGGGCGCGACTTTACGAGCAGTACTTC
CASSQGARLYEQYF